This TCR beta chain was sequenced during a study of T cells in localized non-small cell lung cancer. Findings and limits, study-wide: Uninvolved nearby lung showed the greatest T cell clonality, exceeding that found in tumor. The study detected a median roughly 61 of the top 100 tumor clones in adjacent lung.

This table comes from immunoSEQ multiplex PCR, and its TCRdb copy is limited to in-frame clones, with some not included. The sample holds about 51,000 clones; approximately 81% are singletons and the top ten take roughly 15%. CDR3 length: 18 amino acids. Germline V lookup: CDR1 SGHTA, CDR2 FQGNSA. V lost 1 base, J lost 2 bases, and 11 bases stayed unmatched. Remarks on this clone: Its target is unknown.

The sequences come from peripheral blood mononuclear cells, collected before any cancer treatment. The clonotype was recovered from a man between 40 and 69 years old with stage III lung adenocarcinoma. The V gene is TRBV7-2, the J gene TRBJ2-1, with 7 bases identical to TRBD2. CDR3 nucleotides: TGTGCCAGCAGCTTAGATCCACTTTTGGGGGGGGCCTACAATGAGCAGTTCTTC. Protein sequence: CASSLDPLLGGAYNEQFF.